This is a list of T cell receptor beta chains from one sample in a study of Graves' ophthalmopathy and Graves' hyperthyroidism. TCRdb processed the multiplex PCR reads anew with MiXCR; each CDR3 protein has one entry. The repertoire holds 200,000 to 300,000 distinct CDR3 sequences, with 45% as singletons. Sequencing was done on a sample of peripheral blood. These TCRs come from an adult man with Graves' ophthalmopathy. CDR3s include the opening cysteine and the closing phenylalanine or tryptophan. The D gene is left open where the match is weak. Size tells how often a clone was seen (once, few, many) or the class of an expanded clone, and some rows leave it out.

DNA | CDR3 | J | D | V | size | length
TGCGCCAGCAGTGAGTTACTGACTAGCAATCAGCCCCAGCATTTT | CASSELLTSNQPQHF | TRBJ1-5 | NA | TRBV10-2 | many | 15
TGTGCCAGCAGCGTAGCGCCCACGACTAGCGTATACTACGAGCAGTACTTC | CASSVAPTTSVYYEQYF | TRBJ2-7 | TRBD2 | TRBV9 | NA | 17
TGTGCCAGCAGCGCCCGGGACAGGGTAGGGCAGCCCCAGCATTTT | CASSARDRVGQPQHF | TRBJ1-5 | TRBD1 | TRBV7-8 | few | 15
TGTGCCAGCAGCTTGAACTCAGGGACCACAGATACGCAGTATTTT | CASSLNSGTTDTQYF | TRBJ2-3 | NA | TRBV7-8 | NA | 15
TGTGCCACCAGCCTTTCGTCGGGTACCCACGAGCAGTACTTC | CATSLSSGTHEQYF | TRBJ2-7 | NA | TRBV15 | once | 14
TGTGCCAGCTCACCAAGCAGGAGCAATCAGCCCCAGCATTTT | CASSPSRSNQPQHF | TRBJ1-5 | NA | TRBV18 | NA | 14
TGTGCCAGCAGTTCCGGGACAGGCTTCTCTGGGGCCAACGTCCTGACTTTC | CASSSGTGFSGANVLTF | TRBJ2-6 | TRBD1 | TRBV12-3/TRBV12-4 | few | 17
TGTGCCAGCAGCCCGGACAGATCCTACGAGCAGTACTTC | CASSPDRSYEQYF | TRBJ2-7 | NA | TRBV7-9 | few | 13
TGTGCCAGCAGCCAGACCAGACGCTCCTCTGGAAACACCATATATTTT | CASSQTRRSSGNTIYF | TRBJ1-3 | NA | TRBV9 | NA | 16
TGTGCCAGCAGTGAGAGGACAGGGAGGTTTAACTATGGCTACACCTTC | CASSERTGRFNYGYTF | TRBJ1-2 | TRBD1 | TRBV2 | NA | 16
TGTGCCAGCAGTTATTCCCATAACACCGGGGAGCTGTTTTTT | CASSYSHNTGELFF | TRBJ2-2 | NA | TRBV7-9 | NA | 14
TGCAGCGTTGTTGCGACAGGAGCAGCCTACGAGCAGTACTTC | CSVVATGAAYEQYF | TRBJ2-7 | NA | TRBV29-1 | many | 14
TGTGCCAGCAGCGGACCCAGGGGGCTCGGAAACACCTTC | CASSGPRGLGNTF | TRBJ1-2 | TRBD1 | TRBV9 | NA | 13
TGTGCCAGCAGCCCACTAGGGCGGGAGGGCCGGGACGAGCAGTACTTC | CASSPLGREGRDEQYF | TRBJ2-7 | TRBD2 | TRBV7-9 | NA | 16
TGTGCCACCCACCAAGACTATGGCTACACCTTC | CATHQDYGYTF | TRBJ1-2 | NA | TRBV6-5 | once | 11
TGTGCCAGCAGCCCGGGACAGGGGGCGCAAGCCGGGGAGCTGTTTTTT | CASSPGQGAQAGELFF | TRBJ2-2 | TRBD1 | TRBV11-3 | NA | 16
TGTGCCAGCAAACGGGGGGCTAATGAAAAACTGTTTTTT | CASKRGANEKLFF | TRBJ1-4 | NA | TRBV2 | few | 13
TGCAGTGCTAGGCGGACAGTTCGGTACTTC | CSARRTVRYF | TRBJ2-7 | NA | TRBV20-1 | NA | 10
TGTGCCAGCAGCGCCCTTGGGGAGACCCAGTACTTC | CASSALGETQYF | TRBJ2-5 | NA | TRBV9 | once | 12
TGTGCCAGCAGCTCATACCGGGACAGGGTGGGGACCGGGGAGCTGTTTTTT | CASSSYRDRVGTGELFF | TRBJ2-2 | TRBD1 | TRBV7-2 | NA | 17
TGTGCCAGCAGCCCAGATCTACAGGCTCCCTACGAGCAGTACTTC | CASSPDLQAPYEQYF | TRBJ2-7 | NA | TRBV9 | few | 15
TGCAGCGTTGTGGATGGGGTTACTGAAGCTTTCTTT | CSVVDGVTEAFF | TRBJ1-1 | NA | TRBV29-1 | NA | 12
TGTGCCAGCAGTTACTCGCGGGGACAAAACACTGAAGCTTTCTTT | CASSYSRGQNTEAFF | TRBJ1-1 | NA | TRBV6-5 | NA | 15
TGTGCCAGTCTCCCGGTTCAGGGGGGGGTCCTCTATGGCTACACCTTC | CASLPVQGGVLYGYTF | TRBJ1-2 | TRBD1 | TRBV2 | NA | 16
TGTGCCAGCAGCTCCCTCCTCCACCTCTACGAGCAGTACTTC | CASSSLLHLYEQYF | TRBJ2-7 | NA | TRBV5-6 | few | 14
TGCGCCAGCAGCCAAGCGCGGTCGGGGACCGGGGAGCTGTTTTTT | CASSQARSGTGELFF | TRBJ2-2 | NA | TRBV4-1 | NA | 15
TGCAGTGCTAGGGGGACGGCTGCTAACTATGGCTACACCTTC | CSARGTAANYGYTF | TRBJ1-2 | NA | TRBV20-1 | many | 14
TGTGCCAGCTCACCACTGGGGTTAGGAGCGGGGGCCAACGTCCTGACTTTC | CASSPLGLGAGANVLTF | TRBJ2-6 | NA | TRBV7-9 | NA | 17